The rows below give T cell receptor beta chains drawn from one sample of a study of sequential checkpoint blockade in melanoma. Assay: immunoSEQ multiplex PCR; the TCRdb copy retains only in-frame clones and omits some. The sample shows approximately 28,000 clones, about 83% of them seen only once. Material: CD8+ T cells sorted from blood (inferred from file names), obtained from a patient given nivolumab and ipilimumab in sequence. Receptors were obtained from a human donor with melanoma. CDR3s include the opening cysteine and the closing phenylalanine or tryptophan. The D gene is left open where the match is weak. Size tells how often a clone was seen (once, few, many) or the class of an expanded clone, and some rows leave it out.

d_call	v_call	j_call	clone_size	cdr3_nt	cdr3_aa
TRBD2	TRBV7-8	TRBJ2-1	.	TGTGCCAGCAGCCCGCCGGGGGGGGACAACTACAATGAGCAGTTCTTC	CASSPPGGDNYNEQFF
TRBD2	TRBV7-2	TRBJ2-4	.	TGTGCCAGCAGACCCGGGGGACTAGTTGGGGACATTCAGTACTTC	CASRPGGLVGDIQYF
.	TRBV7-9	TRBJ2-2	.	TGTGCCAGCAGCTGGACAGTCACCGGGGAGCTGTTTTTT	CASSWTVTGELFF
TRBD1	TRBV7-9	TRBJ2-1	.	TGTGCCAGCAGACCCGGGACAGGGGACAATGAGCAGTTCTTC	CASRPGTGDNEQFF
.	TRBV28	TRBJ2-3	.	TGTGCCAGCAGTTTTAGCGTTAGAGATACGCAGTATTTT	CASSFSVRDTQYF
TRBD1	TRBV27	TRBJ2-7	.	TGTGCCGCCATCGGGACAGGGGGCCGCGAGCAGTACTTC	CAAIGTGGREQYF
.	TRBV11-2	TRBJ1-5	.	TGTGCCAGCAGCCCCTCGGGTGGTCATCAGCCCCAGCATTTT	CASSPSGGHQPQHF
.	TRBV28	TRBJ2-6	.	TGTGCCAGCGCGGAGGGGATCTCTGGGGCCAACGTCCTGACTTTC	CASAEGISGANVLTF
.	TRBV9	TRBJ2-1	.	TGTGCCAGCAGCCCAAGAAAGGGGGTGGGCGGGTCCTACAATGAGCAGTTCTTC	CASSPRKGVGGSYNEQFF
.	TRBV4-1	TRBJ2-5	.	TGCGCCAGCAGCCAAGATTGGTCTAGGTTGGAGACCCAGTACTTC	CASSQDWSRLETQYF
.	TRBV9	TRBJ1-5	.	TGTGCCAGCAGCGCGAACCCGGGGGAGCGGCAGCCCCAGCATTTT	CASSANPGERQPQHF
.	TRBV10-3	TRBJ2-7	.	TGTGCCATCAGTGAGACAGGTTCCTACGAGCAGTACTTC	CAISETGSYEQYF
TRBD2	TRBV7-6	TRBJ2-1	.	TGTGCCAGCAGCTTAACTAGCGGGGTCCGCTCCTACAATGAGCAGTTCTTC	CASSLTSGVRSYNEQFF
TRBD1	TRBV29-1	TRBJ2-1	.	TGCAGCGGGATAGACAGGGGGCTGGACAATGAGCAGTTCTTC	CSGIDRGLDNEQFF
.	TRBV6-5	TRBJ2-7	.	TGTGCCAGCTCCTCGGGACAAAACTACGAGCAGTACTTC	CASSSGQNYEQYF
.	TRBV27	TRBJ2-3	.	TGTGCCAGCAGTCCGGGACTTCCTAGCACAGATACGCAGTATTTT	CASSPGLPSTDTQYF
.	TRBV4-3	TRBJ1-1	.	TGCGCCAGCAGCCTAGCCTCCGGGACACCGAACACTGAAGCTTTCTTT	CASSLASGTPNTEAFF
.	TRBV15	TRBJ1-1	.	TGTGCCACCAGCAGAGGAGATACTGAAGCTTTCTTT	CATSRGDTEAFF
TRBD1	TRBV7-2	TRBJ1-1	.	TGTGCCAGCAGTTCAGGGGGCACTGAAGCTTTCTTT	CASSSGGTEAFF
TRBD1	TRBV27	TRBJ2-1	.	TGTGCCAGCAGTTTACAGGGGGAGAGCTCCTACAATGAGCAGTTCTTC	CASSLQGESSYNEQFF
.	TRBV25-1	TRBJ2-7	.	TGTGCCAGCTCTCCCAGGGCGTACGAGCAGTACTTC	CASSPRAYEQYF
.	TRBV27	TRBJ2-1	.	TGTGCCAGCAGTTTGCCCTACCATGAGCAGTTCTTC	CASSLPYHEQFF
.	TRBV27	TRBJ1-5	.	TGTGCCAGCAGCCGCCCGCAGGATAGCAATCAGCCCCAGCATTTT	CASSRPQDSNQPQHF
.	TRBV6-5	TRBJ1-2	.	TGTGCCAGCAGTTACGTTCAGGGGTTGCAATCTGGCTACACCTTC	CASSYVQGLQSGYTF
.	TRBV6-5	TRBJ2-7	.	TGTGCCAGCAGTGAAGCCCCGAGGAGCGAGCAGTACTTC	CASSEAPRSEQYF
TRBD1	TRBV30	TRBJ2-1	.	TGTGCCTGGTCGCCGGGACAGGGGGTACATGAGCAGTTCTTC	CAWSPGQGVHEQFF
TRBD1	TRBV7-3	TRBJ2-2	.	TGTGCCAGCAGCCTCTACCCGGGACAGCACACCGGGGAGCTGTTTTTT	CASSLYPGQHTGELFF
.	TRBV27	TRBJ2-1	.	TGTGCCAGCAGTCCGAACCGGGATGCTTACAATGAGCAGTTCTTC	CASSPNRDAYNEQFF
.	TRBV11-2	TRBJ1-1	once	TGTGCCAGCAGAGGAGGAGGGGAAATGAACACTGAAGCTTTCTTT	CASRGGGEMNTEAFF
.	TRBV21-1	TRBJ2-7	few	TGTGCCAGCAGCAACGGGGGGCTACCGTTCTACGAGCAGTACTTC	CASSNGGLPFYEQYF
.	TRBV7-9	TRBJ2-7	.	TGTGCCAGCAGCTTCGAGGGGGTAGAGCAGTACTTC	CASSFEGVEQYF
TRBD2	TRBV11-2	TRBJ2-5	.	TGTGCCAGCAGCTTAGTCCCCAGCGGGGGGCCCCAAGAGACCCAGTACTTC	CASSLVPSGGPQETQYF
TRBD1	TRBV7-6	TRBJ1-1	.	TGTGCCAGCAGCGAACGGACAGGGGGCACTGAAGCTTTCTTT	CASSERTGGTEAFF
TRBD2	TRBV6-5	TRBJ2-3	few	TGTGCCAGCAGTTTCTTAGCGGGAGGGGGAGATACGCAGTATTTT	CASSFLAGGGDTQYF
.	TRBV19	TRBJ1-5	.	TGTGCCAGTATTTCGGGAGGGAGCAATCAGCCCCAGCATTTT	CASISGGSNQPQHF
.	TRBV21-1	TRBJ1-6	once	TGTGCCAGCAGCAAAGAAGAATTGGCAGGGCGTGATTCACCCCTCCACTTT	CASSKEELAGRDSPLHF
.	TRBV19	TRBJ2-1	.	TGTGCCAGTAGTATAAGCGCCTACTCCTACAATGAGCAGTTCTTC	CASSISAYSYNEQFF
.	TRBV30	TRBJ1-1	once	TGTGCCTGGATTCTTGGAGTCGCTGGCGGAATCATGAACACTGAAGCTTTCTTT	CAWILGVAGGIMNTEAFF
TRBD2	TRBV2	TRBJ2-1	.	TGTGCCAGCAGTGAGTCCCTAGCGGGATTGAATGAGCAGTTCTTC	CASSESLAGLNEQFF
.	TRBV13	TRBJ2-3	few	TGTGCCAGCAACCCGGAGGGCGCGGATACGCAGTATTTT	CASNPEGADTQYF
.	TRBV10-2	TRBJ1-2	.	TGCGCCAGCAGTGAGCTCGGGAGAGGCTACACCTTC	CASSELGRGYTF
TRBD1	TRBV6-6	TRBJ2-1	few	TGTGCCAGCAGTTACCCCGGACAGGGAATATACAATGAGCAGTTCTTC	CASSYPGQGIYNEQFF
TRBD1	TRBV19	TRBJ2-5	.	TGTGCCAGTAGTGAGGGACAGGGAAGGCAAGAGACCCAGTACTTC	CASSEGQGRQETQYF
TRBD1	TRBV7-2	TRBJ2-7	.	TGTGCCAGCAGCTTAGTTCGGACAGGGAATAACGAGCAGTACTTC	CASSLVRTGNNEQYF
TRBD1	TRBV19	TRBJ1-1	.	TGTGCCAGTAGTTGGGGGACAGGGGCAATGAACACTGAAGCTTTCTTT	CASSWGTGAMNTEAFF
.	TRBV4-3	TRBJ2-7	.	TGCGCCAGCAGCCAAGGGCAGGTCGCATATGAGCAGTACTTC	CASSQGQVAYEQYF
TRBD2	TRBV4-2	TRBJ2-1	.	TGTGCCAGCAGCCAAGAATTGGGGACTAGCGGGGGGGCCGATCAGTTCTTC	CASSQELGTSGGADQFF
TRBD2	TRBV11-3	TRBJ2-5	.	TGTGCCAGCAGCTTTGGGACTAGCGGGACCCAGTACTTC	CASSFGTSGTQYF
TRBD2	TRBV7-7	TRBJ2-5	.	TGTGCCAGCGGGGAGGGGATGAGGGAGACCCAGTACTTC	CASGEGMRETQYF